This T cell receptor (beta chain) was profiled in a study of T cell responses to AZD1222 COVID-19 vaccine. The wider study: Second-dose intervals of approximately 4 or approximately 12 weeks were pooled.

Assay: immunoSEQ multiplex PCR; the TCRdb copy retains only in-frame clones and omits some. The data show 120,000 or so clones, roughly 90% seen once. V shed 3 bases and J shed 4 bases, with 1 base lying between them. This CDR3 comprises 11 residues. The chain uses TRBV12-3 or TRBV12-4 and TRBJ2-1; D uncertain. This sequence originates from an adult in good health. Sequencing was performed on peripheral blood, taken on day 0 of AZD1222 vaccination. The CDR3 sequence: CASSFYNEQFF. The CDR3 bases are TGTGCCAGCAGTTTTTACAATGAGCAGTTCTTC.